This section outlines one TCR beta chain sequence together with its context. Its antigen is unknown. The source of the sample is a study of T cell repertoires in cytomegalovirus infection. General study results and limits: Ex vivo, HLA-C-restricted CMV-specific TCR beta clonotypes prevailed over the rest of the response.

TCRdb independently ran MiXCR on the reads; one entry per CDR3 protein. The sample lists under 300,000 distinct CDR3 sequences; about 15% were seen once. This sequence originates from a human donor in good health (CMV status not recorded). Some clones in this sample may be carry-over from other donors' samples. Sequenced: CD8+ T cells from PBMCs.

The CDR3: CASSLGLTGSYGYTF. In DNA form, the CDR3 reads TGTGCCAGCAGCTTAGGCCTTACAGGGTCCTATGGCTACACCTTC. This rearrangement joins TRBV7-6 to TRBJ1-2; D might be TRBD1 (6 bases). V lost 1 base to trimming and J lost 4 bases, with 13 bases between them. There are 15 residues in the CDR3. The germline V gene encodes CDR1 SGHVS and CDR2 FNYEAQ.